This T cell receptor beta chain was sequenced during a study of a mutant IDH1 vaccine in newly diagnosed glioma. Documented time point: week 11, during vaccination. Vaccinated patients received 300 ug of mutant IDH1 20-mer peptide per dose, with topical imiquimod. Worth noting for this clone: Its antigen is unidentified.

The protocol was immunoSEQ multiplex PCR, while the TCRdb copy is restricted to in-frame clones and leaves out a portion. This repertoire shows approximately 25,000 clones, around 73% found once; its top ten account for about 8.2%. The CDR3 length is 19 residues. The germline V gene has CDR1 LGHNA and CDR2 YNFKEQ. V was clipped by 2 bases and J by 5 bases; unmatched bases: 10. Sequences were derived from PBMCs, sampled from a glioma patient whose treatment included an IDH1 peptide vaccine. This TCR was recovered from a woman younger than 30 with glioma. V gene TRBV4-2 combines with J gene TRBJ2-2; 14 nucleotides align to TRBD2. CDR3 sequence reads: CASSQTSGTSGRRTGELFF. CDR3 sequence (DNA): TGTGCCAGCAGCCAAACATCCGGGACTAGCGGGAGAAGGACCGGGGAGCTGTTTTTT.